This TCR beta chain was captured in a study of monozygotic twins with inflammatory bowel disease. Findings and caveats of the study: The results supported no single strong signal or clonotype associated with IBD. Similarity of repertoires did not differ between concordant and discordant twins, possibly from limited power.

A word on this clonotype: Antigen specificity is unknown.

Germline CDR1 reads MNHEY; CDR2 reads SMNVEV (reference sequence). The CDR3 is 15 residues long. Per sample, reverse transcription was split into eight reactions. TCRdb reanalyzed the 5' RACE reads, giving one entry per CDR3 protein sequence and no DNA. Its clone listing holds approximately 400,000 distinct CDR3 sequences. The chain is built from TRBV27 and TRBJ2-2; TCRdb reports TRBD1, a call that lacks DNA to check it against. The TCR comes from a human donor with ulcerative colitis or Crohn's disease, or a healthy co-twin of an affected twin (not recorded which). Sequences were obtained from blood. The CDR3 loop is CASSVQGAVTGELFF.